The 26 T cell receptor beta chains below all came from one sample that was sequenced in a study of cytomegalovirus exposure and HLA in healthy donors. The PCR was carried out with 60 Vbeta primers and 13 Jbeta primers. Repertoires were generated with immunoSEQ multiplex PCR, while TCRdb's copy carries only in-frame clones and drops some. This sample has about 88,000 clones, with about 69% found just once. The specimen sequenced was PBMCs. Receptors originate from a woman under 30 in good health and CMV-seropositive.

V is TRBV6-4 and J is TRBJ2-7; D might be TRBD1 (5 bases). The CDR3 has 14 residues. Per the germline V gene, CDR1 is MRHNA and CDR2 is SNTAGT. V was shortened by 10 bases and J by 2 bases, with 18 bases between the two germline ends. The CDR3 protein is CANIRGRPAYEQYF. The CDR3 nucleotides are TGTGCCAACATAAGGGGCAGGCCGGCCTACGAGCAGTACTTC.

V is TRBV7-2 and J is TRBJ2-1, with TRBD1 matching over 8 bases. The V gene's germline CDR1 is SGHTA and CDR2 FQGNSA. The CDR3 extends over 16 amino acids. The V gene end was trimmed by 1 base and the J gene end by 8 bases; junction bases not matched to a gene: 10. CDR3 amino acids: CASSLVGQGAWDEQFF. CDR3 DNA sequence: TGTGCCAGCAGCTTAGTGGGGCAGGGGGCCTGGGATGAGCAGTTCTTC.

The rearrangement links TRBV7-9 to TRBJ2-3; a weak D match, TRBD1 (6 bases). V gave up 5 bases and J gave up 2 bases, with 26 bases separating them. In germline, CDR1 is SEHNR, CDR2 FQNEAQ (reference sequence). This CDR3 spans 19 amino acids. CDR3 DNA sequence: TGTGCCAGCAGCCAAGACCAAGGGCGGCAGGGGCTAGCCACAGATACGCAGTATTTT. Amino acid sequence: CASSQDQGRQGLATDTQYF.

V usage is TRBV7-2 and J usage is TRBJ1-6; 7 bases match TRBD1. Germline CDR1 SGHTA, CDR2 FQGNSA. This CDR3 comprises 16 residues. V lost 1 base and J lost 4; bases outside the gene matches: 4. CDR3 loop: CASSLGSGQYNSPLHF. As DNA, the CDR3 is TGTGCCAGCAGCTTAGGATCGGGACAGTATAATTCACCCCTCCACTTT.

This clone was counted only a few times. The J gene is TRBJ2-1, the V gene TRBV19; 16 nucleotides align to TRBD2. The CDR3 contains 16 residues. CDR1 and CDR2 from the germline V gene are LNHDA and SQIVND (reference sequence). The V and J ends lost 3 bases and 9 bases, in that order; junction bases with no gene match: 5. In nucleotides, the CDR3 is TGTGCCAGTAGTATGGGACTAGCGGGGGGGCGGAGTGAGCAGTTCTTC. Residues: CASSMGLAGGRSEQFF.

This rearrangement joins TRBV9 to TRBJ1-1, with D hard to call. Trimming left V 2 bases short and J 2 bases short, with 7 bases between. This CDR3 has 13 residues. The germline V gene encodes CDR1 SGDLS and CDR2 YYNGEE. The CDR3 spells CASSVTGNTEAFF. CDR3 nucleotide sequence: TGTGCCAGCAGCGTTACGGGAAACACTGAAGCTTTCTTT.

Regarding this clone: This sample includes further DNA sequences coding for the same CDR3. This chain joins TRBV5-1 and TRBJ2-1, with TRBD2 identical over 14 bases. V gave up 3 bases and J gave up 13 bases; unmatched junction bases: 9. The CDR3 spans 15 residues. Looked up from germline, CDR1 is SGHRS and CDR2 is YFSETQ. For the CDR3, the DNA is TGCGCCAGCAGCTCGGGGACTAGCGGGAGCAGTGAACAGTTCTTC. Its protein product is CASSSGTSGSSEQFF.

The chain has TRBV28 and TRBJ2-1, with D unresolved. The CDR3 is made up of 13 amino acids. The V and J ends lost 6 bases and 1 base respectively, with 7 bases between them. Germline V CDR1 and CDR2: MDHEN, SYDVKM. The CDR3 sequence is CASRAQSYNEQFF. CDR3 coding DNA: TGTGCCAGCAGGGCACAATCCTACAATGAGCAGTTCTTC.

This clone appeared a few times. The V and J genes are TRBV18 and TRBJ2-1, with TRBD2 identical over 14 bases. The germline V gene has CDR1 KGHSH and CDR2 LQKENI. Germline trimming cut 0 bases from V and 16 bases from J; bases unmatched to any gene: 5. This CDR3 is 14 amino acids long. The CDR3 DNA reads TGTGCCAGCTCACCACCGACTAGCGGGGGGGCTGCTTTCTTC. This codes for CASSPPTSGGAAFF.

This clone was picked up a small number of times. The V call is TRBV6-1, the J call TRBJ2-1; 9 positions match TRBD2. The CDR3 is made up of 15 amino acids. Germline assignment: CDR1 MNHNS and CDR2 SASEGT. The ends lost 7 bases at V and 0 bases at J; junction bases unmatched: 4. The CDR3, as DNA: TGTGCCAGCAATCTAGCGGGGAGCTCCTACAATGAGCAGTTCTTC. Amino acid sequence: CASNLAGSSYNEQFF.

V usage is TRBV2 and J usage is TRBJ1-6; D remains ambiguous. The CDR3 is 15 amino acids. V was trimmed by 8 bases and J by 0 bases, leaving 11 bases between them. The germline gives CDR1 SNHLY, CDR2 FYNNEI. CDR3 residues: CASGGLSSYNSPLHF. The CDR3 region has the DNA TGTGCCAGCGGAGGGTTGAGCTCCTATAATTCACCCCTCCACTTT.

This clone was found a few times. Other DNA sequences within the sample encode an identical CDR3. The V gene is TRBV19, the J gene TRBJ1-2; D is undetermined. The V gene lost 1 base and the J gene lost 1 base, with 7 bases spanning the gap. The CDR3 totals 14 residues. Per germline, CDR1 LNHDA and CDR2 SQIVND (reference sequence). The CDR3 DNA is TGTGCCAGTAGTATAGGGGCAGGTAACTATGGCTACACCTTC. It codes for CASSIGAGNYGYTF.

This clone was detected a few times. The J gene is TRBJ2-3, the V gene TRBV6-4; possible D gene TRBD1, 7 bases. CDR1 and CDR2 from the germline V gene are MRHNA and SNTAGT. The CDR3 spans 15 residues. Trimming pared 0 bases from V and 6 bases from J, leaving 13 bases between. The CDR3 bases are TGTGCCAGCAGTGACTCGGCGGGACAGAGGGATACGCAGTATTTT. This codes for CASSDSAGQRDTQYF.

This clone appeared a few times. The chain employs TRBV18 and TRBJ2-2; maybe TRBD1 (5 bases). Germline V gene sequence: CDR1 KGHSH, CDR2 LQKENI. The CDR3 is 13 amino acids. Trimming took off 8 bases at V and 6 bases at J, with 13 bases between the two ends. The chain's CDR3 is CASTRALAGELFF. In DNA, the CDR3 is TGTGCCAGCACCAGGGCCCTGGCCGGGGAGCTGTTTTTT.

The genes are TRBV11-2 and TRBJ2-7; D not certain. Germline CDR1 SGHAT, CDR2 FQNNGV. CDR3 length: 11 amino acids. The V end lost 3 bases, the J end lost 9 bases, and 9 bases lay between the germline ends. The CDR3 region has the DNA TGTGCCAGCAGCTTTTCCAGAGGGCAGTACTTC. It translates to CASSFSRGQYF.

The gene calls are TRBV12-5 and TRBJ1-6; a weak D match, TRBD1 (6 bases). The CDR3 is 17 residues long. Germline CDR1 reads LGHNT; CDR2 reads FRNRAP. Trimming took 6 bases from V and 0 from J, leaving 15 bases between them. CDR3 protein: CASGIGDTSSYNSPLHF. The CDR3 DNA sequence: TGTGCTAGTGGGATCGGGGACACTAGCTCCTATAATTCACCCCTCCACTTT. Combining the CDR3 with reference TRBV12-5 and TRBJ1-6 gives the whole variable domain DARVTQTPRHKVTEMGQEVTMRCQPILGHNTVFWYRQTMMQGLELLAYFRNRAPLDDSGMPKDRFSAEMPDATLATLKIQPSEPRDSAVYFCASGIGDTSSYNSPLHFGNGTRLTVT.

This rearrangement joins TRBV19 to TRBJ1-5, with 7 bases aligning to TRBD1. This CDR3 comprises 14 residues. Germline lookup yields CDR1 LNHDA and CDR2 SQIVND (reference sequence). With V trimmed by 10 bases and J by 6 bases, 12 bases remained unmatched. CDR3 residues: CATSPRDRTQPQHF. The CDR3 DNA follows: TGTGCCACTTCACCCCGGGACAGAACTCAGCCCCAGCATTTT. Looking up the rest from reference TRBV19 and TRBJ1-5 gives the full variable domain: DGGITQSPKYLFRKEGQNVTLSCEQNLNHDAMYWYRQDPGQGLRLIYYSQIVNDFQKGDIAEGYSVSREKKESFPLTVTSAQKNPTAFYLCATSPRDRTQPQHFGDGTRLSIL.

A few counts support this clone. The chain joins TRBV19 to TRBJ1-1, with D unresolved. The germline gives CDR1 LNHDA, CDR2 SQIVND (reference sequence). The V gene lost 6 bases and the J gene lost 0 bases, with 17 bases spanning the gap. The CDR3 contains 16 residues. CDR3 residues: CASRLPGSGMNTEAFF. CDR3 bases: TGTGCCAGTAGATTGCCGGGGTCGGGGATGAACACTGAAGCTTTCTTT.

This clone was detected a few times. This sequence joins TRBV4-3 and TRBJ1-1; D remains unclear. The germline V gene encodes CDR1 LGHNA and CDR2 YSLEER. This CDR3 has 19 residues. The V end lost 1 base, the J end lost 1 base, and 22 bases lay between the germline ends. This CDR3 is CASSQATGSGGLRNTEAFF. The CDR3 DNA reads as TGCGCCAGCAGCCAAGCTACGGGGTCAGGAGGCCTCAGGAACACTGAAGCTTTCTTT.

There are a few counts of this clone. The CDR3 sequence: CASSQRGSGAYGYTF. The CDR3 region has the DNA TGTGCCAGCTCCCAGCGGGGCAGTGGAGCCTATGGCTACACCTTC. The chain couples TRBV27 to TRBJ1-2; D might be TRBD1 (5 bases). This CDR3 is 15 amino acids long. Trimming took off 8 bases at V and 4 bases at J, with 20 bases between the two ends. In germline, CDR1 is MNHEY, CDR2 SMNVEV (reference sequence).

This sequence joins TRBV7-8 and TRBJ2-3, with TRBD2 identical over 8 bases. The CDR3 length is 17 residues. Germline CDR1 is SGHVS and CDR2 is FQNEAQ. The junction had 5 bases not matched to a gene; V was cut back by 0 bases and J by 0 bases. DNA of the CDR3: TGTGCCAGCAGCTTAGCGGTAGCGGGGCATAGCACAGATACGCAGTATTTT. Translated, it gives CASSLAVAGHSTDTQYF.

In this sample, this clone is medium-sized. The DNA is left out, because the CDR3 cannot be placed on it with certainty; the CDR3 is given as TCRdb lists it. The V and J genes are TRBV7-8 and TRBJ2-7; TRBD1, the table's D call, lacks a check against the DNA. Germline V gives CDR1 SGHVS, CDR2 FQNEAQ. A total of 15 residues make up the CDR3, ends included. This CDR3 is CASSFGPGESYEQYF.

The rearrangement joins TRBV5-4 to TRBJ1-2, with a weak D call TRBD1 (5 bases). The CDR3 runs to 14 residues. Trimming left V 0 bases short and J 6 bases short, with 12 bases between. Germline lookup yields CDR1 SGHNT and CDR2 YYREEE (reference sequence). The CDR3 loop is CASSLAGGFHGYTF. The CDR3 DNA follows: TGTGCCAGCAGCTTGGCCGGGGGGTTCCATGGCTACACCTTC.

As for this clone: A read error is the likely source, as a far larger clone sits one nucleotide away. The rearrangement uses TRBV2 and TRBJ2-3; 12 bases line up with TRBD2. The junction had 0 bases not matched to a gene; V was cut back by 4 bases and J by 1 base. Germline assignment: CDR1 SNHLY and CDR2 FYNNEI. The CDR3 is 15 residues long. The CDR3 DNA reads TGTGCCAGCAGTGGGACTAGCGGGGGCACAGATACGCAGTATTTT. Translated: CASSGTSGGTDTQYF.

The chain uses TRBV6-6 and TRBJ1-5; the match to TRBD1 covers 7 bases. V shed 9 bases, J shed 6 bases, and the junction held 5 bases outside the gene matches. CDR1 is MNHNY and CDR2 is SVGAGI in the germline V gene (reference sequence). This CDR3 contains 12 residues. The DNA for the CDR3 is TGTGCCAGTACAGGGGCGGCTCAGCCCCAGCATTTT. This sequence encodes CASTGAAQPQHF.

The chain is built from TRBV6-1 and TRBJ1-2; D unresolved. CDR1 and CDR2 from the germline V gene are MNHNS and SASEGT. This CDR3 has 11 residues. V lost 11 bases, J lost 7 bases, and 14 bases lay in between. The CDR3 DNA reads TGTGCCTCTAGTGTTGGGTTTGGCTACACCTTC. Its protein is CASSVGFGYTF.